This TCR beta chain was identified in a study of blood T cell repertoires in COVID-19 (dated by TCRdb to the early 2020s). For the study in its entirety: Samples covering the acute and convalescent phases of COVID-19 were provided by collaborators in the United States, Italy and Spain. The material from the prospective study consisted of cDNA or gDNA derived from T cells, B-cell-depleted T cells, or PBMCs. Deeply sampled blood TCRbeta repertoires from subjects exposed to, actively infected with, or recovered from COVID-19 were included in the dataset. The repertoires were made available in a free public database intended to serve as a resource for research on the immune response to SARS-CoV-2. The samples were drawn from the first 160 participants of the ongoing ImmuneRACE study and from 1,200 or so subjects provided by 6 global collaborators. Sample metadata almost always included a de-identified subject ID, COVID-19 status, age in years and sex. Where available, HLA class I and class II types were taken from metadata supplied by the sample provider and were not determined by assay-based typing. Results and caveats for the whole study, not just this receptor: The quantity of clinical and demographic metadata differed by source and by participant and was supplied without curation.

Deletion took 5 bases off V and 6 bases off J, with a span of 17 bases between the germline ends. The CDR3 goes from the cysteine to the phenylalanine over 15 residues. Only the CDR3 portion is preserved as DNA: 45 bases, with reading frame beginning at the first base. Reading the germline V gene (reference sequence) gives CDR1 LNHDA and CDR2 SQIVND. TCRbeta CDR3 regions were amplified from genomic DNA by means of the immunoSEQ Assay, a bias-controlled multiplex PCR. On the study's bioinformatics: The number of nucleated cells in each sample was estimated from the amplification of reference gene primers within the assay. Sequence reads were collapsed and filtered to measure the absolute abundance of every unique TCRbeta CDR3 rearrangement. For each sample, productive Simpson clonality was calculated as the square root of Simpson's diversity index over productive rearrangements. This is the immuneACCESS table as TCRdb keeps it, with only in-frame sequences that have V and J called. A part of the clones is gone; compared with another copy, unresolved V genes explain less than half, and the rest is unexplained. V and J calls and clone size are those listed in that table; D and trimming were worked out from the DNA. For this sample the table gives 40,000 or so clones, of which just under 85% were detected only once. About 24% of the sample goes to the ten largest clones.

Each collaborating institution followed its own protocols to collect whole blood in K2EDTA tubes. For TCRbeta analysis, collaborator samples were shipped as frozen whole blood, as isolated PBMCs, or as DNA extracted from either sample type. Concerning this clone: The clone's antigen remains unknown. No much larger clone is present one base from it, and per-base qualities are unavailable.

The material sequenced was peripheral blood. This TCR was sampled from a human donor with acute or convalescent COVID-19. The donor label of this sample is uncertain. This receptor chain uses TRBV19 and TRBJ2-1; a confident D gene designation cannot be given. The sequence in DNA is TGTGCCAGTAGTCTTGAGGTCGGGTTAGCCAATGAGCAGTTCTTC. Its protein is CASSLEVGLANEQFF.